This T cell receptor (beta chain) was recovered during a study of CD8 T cells in ankylosing spondylitis. Study-wide points: Blood from ankylosing spondylitis patients appeared to carry a characteristic roughly 8-variant TCR beta motif.

Germline lookup yields CDR1 MNHNS and CDR2 SASEGT. The CDR3 loop spans 12 amino acids. With 4 bases removed from V and 11 bases from J, the gap between germline ends came to 9 bases. Each CDR3 protein is one row after TCRdb ran MiXCR on the 5' RACE reads. This sample has some 840,000 distinct CDR3 sequences; about 11% occur once, and the top ten carry more than 0.5%. Comment on this clonotype: Antigen unknown.

V usage is TRBV6-1 and J usage is TRBJ1-6; D is unclear. Sequenced sample: blood, either unsorted or a sorted T cell fraction (not recorded which). This TCR came from a male donor with ankylosing spondylitis. This CDR3 is CASSANSTPLHF. The CDR3 DNA sequence: TGTGCCAGCAGTGCTAACAGCACACCCCTCCACTTT.